Below are 16 T cell receptor beta chains sequenced from a single sample in a study of beta chain features in type 1 diabetes. The entirety of the isolated RNA underwent reverse transcription, so expressed TCRB transcripts were sequenced. Libraries were prepared by immunoSEQ multiplex PCR; TCRdb keeps only in-frame clonotypes and omits some of them. The data contain approximately 38,000 clones, around 64% of them singletons. Sequenced: Tregs from blood. The receptors were sampled from a woman younger than 45 in good health.

A single count supports this clone. The chain links TRBV29-1 to TRBJ2-1; 12 bases match TRBD2. The CDR3 is made up of 18 amino acids. V shed 3 bases, J shed 0 bases, and the junction held 9 bases outside the gene matches. Germline-derived CDR1 and CDR2 are SQVTM and ANQGSEA. CDR3 amino acids: CSVDGLAGSISSYNEQFF. Here the CDR3 DNA reads TGCAGCGTTGATGGACTAGCGGGGTCGATTAGCTCCTACAATGAGCAGTTCTTC.

The chain employs TRBV7-3 and TRBJ2-1, with 8 bases matching TRBD2. The germline CDR1 and CDR2 sequences are SGHTA and FQGTGA. The V and J ends lost 0 bases and 7 bases, in that order; junction bases with no gene match: 5. This CDR3 is 15 amino acids long. The CDR3: CASSLTAGGRNEQFF. DNA for the CDR3: TGTGCCAGCAGCTTAACGGCGGGAGGAAGGAATGAGCAGTTCTTC.

This clone was recorded a few times. The J gene is TRBJ2-1, the V gene TRBV7-2, with TRBD1 identical over 7 bases. Per the germline V gene, CDR1 is SGHTA and CDR2 is FQGNSA. Unmatched junction bases numbered 11, after V lost 5 bases and J lost 4 bases. CDR3 length: 16 residues. CDR3 residues: CASSPRTGPTYNEQFF. For the CDR3, the DNA is TGTGCCAGCAGCCCCCGGACAGGACCGACTTACAATGAGCAGTTCTTC. The full variable domain, its missing parts supplied by reference TRBV7-2 and TRBJ2-1, is GAGVSQSPSNKVTEKGKDVELRCDPISGHTALYWYRQSLGQGLEFLIYFQGNSAPDKSGLPSDRFSAERTGGSVSTLTIQRTQQEDSAVYLCASSPRTGPTYNEQFFGPGTRLTVL.

A few counts support this clone. The chain recombines TRBV5-1 with TRBJ2-1; TRBD1 aligns across 8 bases. V lost 0 bases to trimming and J lost 5 bases; unmatched junction nucleotides: 16. The V gene's germline CDR1 is SGHRS and CDR2 YFSETQ. The CDR3 runs to 19 residues. The DNA for the CDR3 is TGCGCCAGCAGCTTGGGGACAGGGATCGGCCTTCGGCGGGACAATGAGCAGTTCTTC. Translation: CASSLGTGIGLRRDNEQFF.

The J gene is TRBJ1-1, the V gene TRBV7-9; D not certain. V shed 1 base and J shed 4 bases, with 16 bases lying between them. The CDR3 runs 16 residues. Germline V gene lookup returns CDR1 SEHNR and CDR2 FQNEAQ (reference sequence). The CDR3 reads CASSLEWSPSGTEAFF. The CDR3, as DNA: TGTGCCAGCAGCTTAGAATGGTCCCCCAGTGGCACTGAAGCTTTCTTT.

The DNA of the CDR3 is TGCAGCGTTGTCGGGACTAGCGACTTCTACGAGCAGTACTTC. Translating gives CSVVGTSDFYEQYF. The genes are TRBV29-1 and TRBJ2-7; 10 nucleotides line up with TRBD2. Trimming removed 4 bases from V and 3 bases from J; junction bases left unmatched: 6. Germline CDR1 is SQVTM and CDR2 is ANQGSEA. The CDR3 extends over 14 amino acids.

In DNA, the CDR3 is TGTGCCAGCAGTTCTAGCGGGAGGCTCTACGAGCAGTACTTC. Protein: CASSSSGRLYEQYF. The V gene is TRBV7-9, the J gene TRBJ2-7, with TRBD2 identical over 11 bases. The CDR3 has 14 amino acids. CDR1 is SEHNR and CDR2 is FQNEAQ in the germline V gene (reference sequence). J was trimmed by 3 bases and V by 6 bases; bases with no gene match: 4. Drawing the rest from reference TRBV7-9 and TRBJ2-7, the complete variable domain is DTGVSQNPRHKITKRGQNVTFRCDPISEHNRLYWYRQTLGQGPEFLTYFQNEAQLEKSRLLSDRFSAERPKGSFSTLEIQRTEQGDSAMYLCASSSSGRLYEQYFGPGTRLTVT.

The genes are TRBV7-3 and TRBJ2-5; possibly TRBD1 for D (6 bases). The DNA end lines up better with TRBJ2-7; the J call may be wrong. CDR3 length: 15 residues. Germline-derived CDR1 and CDR2 are SGHTA and FQGTGA. The CDR3 region is CASSLSGAQTYEQYF. The CDR3, as DNA: TGTGCCAGCAGCTTATCAGGGGCCCAAACCTACGAGCAGTACTTC.

V gene TRBV6-4 combines with J gene TRBJ2-1; 7 positions agree with TRBD1. V shed 6 bases, J shed 7 bases, and the junction held 9 bases outside the gene matches. The CDR3 consists of 14 residues. Germline-derived CDR1 and CDR2 are MRHNA and SNTAGT. This chain's CDR3 is CASSWDTGANEQFF. For the CDR3, the DNA is TGTGCCAGCAGCTGGGACACAGGGGCGAATGAGCAGTTCTTC.

The chain is built from TRBV9 and TRBJ2-5; 11 bases line up with TRBD2. The V gene end was trimmed by 3 bases and the J gene end by 1 base; junction bases not matched to a gene: 5. Germline V lookup: CDR1 SGDLS, CDR2 YYNGEE. The CDR3 spans 16 residues. CDR3 protein: CASSAGTSGRQETQYF. CDR3 coding DNA: TGTGCCAGCAGCGCCGGGACTAGCGGTCGCCAAGAGACCCAGTACTTC.

In its sample, this clone was seen a few times. The rearrangement uses TRBV6-4 and TRBJ1-1, with D perhaps matching TRBD1 (5 bases). The length of the CDR3 is 14 residues. The V gene's germline CDR1 is MRHNA and CDR2 SNTAGT. V gave up 5 bases and J gave up 4 bases, with 14 bases separating them. The CDR3 region is CASSRTGWGTEAFF. CDR3 nucleotides: TGTGCCAGCAGTCGAACAGGATGGGGCACTGAAGCTTTCTTT.

V gene TRBV5-1 combines with J gene TRBJ2-7, with D possibly TRBD2 on 6 matching bases. The CDR3 is made up of 16 amino acids. V lost 0 bases and J lost 0, with 13 bases in between. The V gene's germline CDR1 is SGHRS and CDR2 YFSETQ. The CDR3 DNA follows: TGCGCCAGCAGCTTGGCGGCGGGACTCCTCTCCTACGAGCAGTACTTC. Translating it yields CASSLAAGLLSYEQYF.

The CDR3 protein is CASSAGGPRDEQYF. CDR3 bases: TGTGCCAGCAGCGCCGGAGGGCCGAGGGACGAGCAGTACTTC. The chain combines TRBV5-4 with TRBJ2-7, with a possible D match to TRBD2 (6 bases). Trimming pared 4 bases from V and 5 bases from J, leaving 16 bases between. Germline CDR1 reads SGHNT; CDR2 reads YYREEE (reference sequence). This CDR3 is built from 14 residues.

The rearrangement joins TRBV6-6 to TRBJ2-5, with TRBD2 identical over 10 bases. The J call may not be correct, given that the DNA end is closer to TRBJ2-7. Germline V CDR1 and CDR2: MNHNY, SVGAGI (reference sequence). This CDR3 has 14 residues. In DNA form, the CDR3 reads TGTGCCAGCAGTAGACTAGCGGGCCCCTACGAGCAGTACTTC. This codes for CASSRLAGPYEQYF.

The chain joins TRBV29-1 to TRBJ2-5; 8 nucleotides match TRBD2. The CDR3 is 13 amino acids. V lost 4 bases and J lost 2; bases outside the gene matches: 3. Germline-derived CDR1 and CDR2 are SQVTM and ANQGSEA. The CDR3 DNA reads as TGCAGCGTTGGGCGACTAGCGCAAGAGACCCAGTACTTC. Its translation is CSVGRLAQETQYF.

This clone was picked up a small number of times. V gene TRBV27 combines with J gene TRBJ2-2, with no clear D. Looked up from germline, CDR1 is MNHEY and CDR2 is SMNVEV (reference sequence). V was pared by 5 bases and J by 7 bases, with 11 bases between. This CDR3 is built from 13 residues. CDR3 sequence (DNA): TGTGCCAGCAGTATCATTGCAGGCGGGGAGCTGTTTTTT. It yields the protein CASSIIAGGELFF.